Listed below are T cell receptor beta chains from one sample, sequenced in a study of control samples from healthy donors and cancer patients. TCRdb's table, derived via immunoSEQ multiplex PCR, lists solely in-frame clones and lacks some. This sample yields 85,000 to 95,000 clones, of which about 88% are seen a single time; around 14% belongs to the top ten. The material sequenced was blood. The source is a woman between 65 and 79 years old in good health. CDR3s include the opening cysteine and the closing phenylalanine or tryptophan. Each record gives: CDR3 protein, CDR3 DNA, clone size, V gene, D gene, J gene. The D gene is left open where the match is weak. Where a row states a size, it is once, few, many or the class of an expanded clone; other rows omit it.

CDR3: CASSQVAVTGELFF
DNA: TGTGCCAGCAGCCAAGTAGCGGTCACCGGGGAGCTGTTTTTT
size: once
V: TRBV3-1/TRBV3-2
D: -
J: TRBJ2-2

CDR3: CASSLEGRKEYGYTF
DNA: TGCGCCAGCAGCTTGGAGGGCAGGAAAGAGTATGGCTACACCTTC
size: -
V: TRBV5-1
D: -
J: TRBJ1-2

CDR3: CASSDPPTHDQPQHF
DNA: TGTGCCAGCAGCGACCCCCCGACTCACGATCAGCCCCAGCATTTT
size: -
V: TRBV7-2
D: -
J: TRBJ1-5

CDR3: CSASEIQPGTLGNQPQHF
DNA: TGCAGTGCTAGTGAAATCCAGCCCGGGACGTTGGGCAATCAGCCCCAGCATTTT
size: -
V: TRBV20-1
D: -
J: TRBJ1-5

CDR3: CASSLWASDGYTF
DNA: TGTGCCAGCAGTTTATGGGCAAGTGATGGCTACACCTTC
size: once
V: TRBV12-3/TRBV12-4
D: -
J: TRBJ1-2

CDR3: CASSPRTISSYEQYF
DNA: TGTGCCAGCAGTCCCCGGACTATCAGCTCCTACGAGCAGTACTTC
size: -
V: TRBV27
D: -
J: TRBJ2-7

CDR3: CASTLGQEAGNTIYF
DNA: TGTGCCAGCACCCTGGGACAGGAGGCGGGAAACACCATATATTTT
size: -
V: TRBV6-5
D: TRBD1
J: TRBJ1-3

CDR3: CASMRPGTWDGYTF
DNA: TGTGCCAGCATGAGACCCGGGACCTGGGATGGCTACACCTTC
size: once
V: TRBV2
D: -
J: TRBJ1-2

CDR3: CASSRMGPTLNTEAFF
DNA: TGTGCCAGCAGCCGAATGGGACCAACATTGAACACTGAAGCTTTCTTT
size: -
V: TRBV3-1/TRBV3-2
D: -
J: TRBJ1-1

CDR3: CAISPDFYNSPLHF
DNA: TGTGCCATCTCCCCCGATTTCTATAATTCACCCCTCCACTTT
size: -
V: TRBV10-3
D: -
J: TRBJ1-6

CDR3: CASRDQTGVITEAFF
DNA: TGTGCCAGCAGGGACCAGACAGGGGTGATCACTGAAGCTTTCTTT
size: few
V: TRBV28
D: TRBD1
J: TRBJ1-1

CDR3: CASSLGPHTEAFF
DNA: TGTGCCAGCAGTTTAGGGCCCCACACTGAAGCTTTCTTT
size: -
V: TRBV6-6
D: -
J: TRBJ1-1

CDR3: CASSVGTGVDTQYF
DNA: TGTGCCAGCAGCGTAGGTACAGGGGTAGATACGCAGTATTTT
size: few
V: TRBV9
D: TRBD1
J: TRBJ2-3

CDR3: CASRMTGGRNTEAFF
DNA: TGTGCCAGCAGGATGACAGGGGGCCGGAACACTGAAGCTTTCTTT
size: -
V: TRBV6-5
D: TRBD1
J: TRBJ1-1

CDR3: CASSAGTLDNGPQHF
DNA: TGTGCCAGCAGCGCCGGGACCCTCGATAACGGGCCCCAGCATTTT
size: -
V: TRBV9
D: -
J: TRBJ1-5

CDR3: CASRQTAGNTIYF
DNA: TGTGCCAGCAGACAAACGGCTGGAAACACCATATATTTT
size: -
V: TRBV6-5
D: -
J: TRBJ1-3

CDR3: CASSYLTGDGYTF
DNA: TGTGCCAGCAGTTACTTGACAGGGGATGGCTACACCTTC
size: -
V: TRBV6-5
D: TRBD1
J: TRBJ1-2